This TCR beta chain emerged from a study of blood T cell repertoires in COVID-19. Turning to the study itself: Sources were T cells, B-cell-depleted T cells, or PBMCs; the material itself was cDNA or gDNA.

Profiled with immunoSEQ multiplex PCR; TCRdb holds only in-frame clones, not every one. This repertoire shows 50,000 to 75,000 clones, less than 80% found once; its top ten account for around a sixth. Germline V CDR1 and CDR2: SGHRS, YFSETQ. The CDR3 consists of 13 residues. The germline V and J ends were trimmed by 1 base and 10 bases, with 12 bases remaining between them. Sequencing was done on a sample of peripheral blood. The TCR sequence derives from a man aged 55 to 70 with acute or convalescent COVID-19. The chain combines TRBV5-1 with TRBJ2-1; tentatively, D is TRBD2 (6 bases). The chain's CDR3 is CASSLPEGREQFF. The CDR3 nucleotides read TGCGCCAGCAGCTTGCCAGAGGGGAGGGAGCAGTTCTTC.